This T cell receptor (beta chain) was sequenced for a study of T-cell memory formation after mild COVID-19. For the study at large: TCR clusters were mostly donor specific.

CDR3 size: 15 residues. The ends lost 4 bases at V and 4 bases at J; junction bases unmatched: 4. Germline CDR1 is LGHNA and CDR2 is YSLEER. UMIs and sample barcodes were carried by the TCR alpha and TCR beta cDNA libraries that 5'RACE produced using constant-segment primers. TCRdb re-derived calls from the 5' RACE reads in MiXCR, one entry per CDR3 protein. The sample shows 95,000 to 110,000 distinct CDR3 sequences, about 15% of them seen only once. Study-level results: Day 15 to 85 contracting clones showed balanced CD4/CD8; day 15 to 37 expanders favored CD4+.

On this clonotype itself: Its antigen is currently unknown.

This rearrangement joins TRBV4-3 to TRBJ2-1; 10 nucleotides align to TRBD2. This sequence originates from a man aged 18 to 29 who had mild COVID-19 (a few samples of this study predate the infection). Cell type and time point are not known. Specimen: PBMCs or a T cell subset sorted from them (not recorded which). CDR3 in amino acids: CASSPAGGPYNEQFF. Here the CDR3 DNA reads TGCGCCAGCAGCCCAGCGGGGGGGCCTTACAATGAGCAGTTCTTC.